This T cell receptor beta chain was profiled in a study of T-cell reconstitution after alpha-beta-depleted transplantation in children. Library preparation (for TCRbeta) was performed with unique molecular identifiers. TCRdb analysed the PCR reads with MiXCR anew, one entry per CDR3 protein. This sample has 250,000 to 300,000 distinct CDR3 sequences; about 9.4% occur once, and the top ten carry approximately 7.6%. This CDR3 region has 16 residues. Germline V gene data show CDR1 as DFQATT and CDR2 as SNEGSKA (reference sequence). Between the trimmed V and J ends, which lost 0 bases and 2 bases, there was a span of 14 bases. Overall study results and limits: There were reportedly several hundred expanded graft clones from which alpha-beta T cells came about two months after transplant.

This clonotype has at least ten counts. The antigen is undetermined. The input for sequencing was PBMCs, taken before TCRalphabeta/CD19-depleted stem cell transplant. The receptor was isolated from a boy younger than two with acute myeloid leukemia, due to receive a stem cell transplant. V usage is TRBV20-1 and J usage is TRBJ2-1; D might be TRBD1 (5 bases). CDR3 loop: CSARDLAKTAYNEQFF. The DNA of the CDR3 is TGCAGTGCTAGAGATCTGGCCAAGACAGCCTACAATGAGCAGTTCTTC.